The present T cell receptor (beta chain) was sequenced within a study of blood T cell repertoires in COVID-19 (TCRdb year 2020). For the wider study: Samples from collaborators originated in the United States, Italy and Spain and spanned both the acute and convalescent phases of COVID-19. The material from the prospective study consisted of cDNA or gDNA derived from T cells, B-cell-depleted T cells, or PBMCs. Subjects who had been exposed to COVID-19, were actively infected with it, or had recovered from it provided the deeply sampled blood TCRbeta repertoires that made up the dataset. A freely available public database, intended as a resource for researchers studying the immune response to SARS-CoV-2, is where the repertoires were released. Samples came from the ongoing ImmuneRACE study (first 160 participants) plus 1,254 subjects from 6 global collaborators. The sample metadata nearly always contained a de-identified subject ID, COVID-19 status, age in years and sex. HLA class I and class II types, where available, came from metadata supplied by the sample provider rather than from assay-based typing.

Collaborating institutions collected whole blood in K2EDTA tubes following their own protocols. For TCRbeta analysis, collaborators shipped samples in one of three forms: frozen whole blood, isolated PBMCs, or DNA extracted from either of those sample types. With respect to this clone: There is no known antigen for this receptor. No clone much larger than this one lies a single base away; base qualities are absent.

What the work shows at the level of the full study, not this receptor alone: Clinical and demographic metadata were provided uncurated, with the amount varying by source and participant.

TCRbeta CDR3 regions were amplified from genomic DNA by means of the immunoSEQ Assay, a bias-controlled multiplex PCR. The study's processing was this. Nucleated cell counts per sample were estimated from amplification of reference gene primers within the assay. Sequence reads were collapsed and filtered to measure the absolute abundance of every unique TCRbeta CDR3 rearrangement. For each sample, productive Simpson clonality was calculated as the square root of Simpson's diversity index across productive rearrangements. In TCRdb, the immuneACCESS table is reduced to in-frame sequences with V and J assigned. These tables do not hold every clone; where another copy was compared, an unresolved V gene accounts for under half, and the others remain unexplained. V and J calls and clone size follow that table, whereas D and trimming were derived from the DNA. The sample table shows more than 20,000 clones, and about 91% are seen once. The ten biggest clones cover roughly 17% of the sample.

Counted from cysteine to phenylalanine, this CDR3 has 17 amino acids. Only CDR3 DNA remains: 51 bases, in frame from the first base. V lost 6 bases and J lost 6 bases, and the count of bases not matched to a germline gene is 17. CDR1 and CDR2 (GTSNPN, SVGIG) derive from the germline V gene (reference sequence). This sequence was found in a man between 65 and 85 years old with acute or convalescent COVID-19. The sample comprised peripheral blood. This chain is built from TRBV30 and TRBJ2-7; 13 bases in the junction line up with TRBD2. The nucleotides read TGTGCCTGCCAAAAGGGACCACTAGCGGGAGGGTTTGGCGAGCAGTACTTC. It translates as CACQKGPLAGGFGEQYF.